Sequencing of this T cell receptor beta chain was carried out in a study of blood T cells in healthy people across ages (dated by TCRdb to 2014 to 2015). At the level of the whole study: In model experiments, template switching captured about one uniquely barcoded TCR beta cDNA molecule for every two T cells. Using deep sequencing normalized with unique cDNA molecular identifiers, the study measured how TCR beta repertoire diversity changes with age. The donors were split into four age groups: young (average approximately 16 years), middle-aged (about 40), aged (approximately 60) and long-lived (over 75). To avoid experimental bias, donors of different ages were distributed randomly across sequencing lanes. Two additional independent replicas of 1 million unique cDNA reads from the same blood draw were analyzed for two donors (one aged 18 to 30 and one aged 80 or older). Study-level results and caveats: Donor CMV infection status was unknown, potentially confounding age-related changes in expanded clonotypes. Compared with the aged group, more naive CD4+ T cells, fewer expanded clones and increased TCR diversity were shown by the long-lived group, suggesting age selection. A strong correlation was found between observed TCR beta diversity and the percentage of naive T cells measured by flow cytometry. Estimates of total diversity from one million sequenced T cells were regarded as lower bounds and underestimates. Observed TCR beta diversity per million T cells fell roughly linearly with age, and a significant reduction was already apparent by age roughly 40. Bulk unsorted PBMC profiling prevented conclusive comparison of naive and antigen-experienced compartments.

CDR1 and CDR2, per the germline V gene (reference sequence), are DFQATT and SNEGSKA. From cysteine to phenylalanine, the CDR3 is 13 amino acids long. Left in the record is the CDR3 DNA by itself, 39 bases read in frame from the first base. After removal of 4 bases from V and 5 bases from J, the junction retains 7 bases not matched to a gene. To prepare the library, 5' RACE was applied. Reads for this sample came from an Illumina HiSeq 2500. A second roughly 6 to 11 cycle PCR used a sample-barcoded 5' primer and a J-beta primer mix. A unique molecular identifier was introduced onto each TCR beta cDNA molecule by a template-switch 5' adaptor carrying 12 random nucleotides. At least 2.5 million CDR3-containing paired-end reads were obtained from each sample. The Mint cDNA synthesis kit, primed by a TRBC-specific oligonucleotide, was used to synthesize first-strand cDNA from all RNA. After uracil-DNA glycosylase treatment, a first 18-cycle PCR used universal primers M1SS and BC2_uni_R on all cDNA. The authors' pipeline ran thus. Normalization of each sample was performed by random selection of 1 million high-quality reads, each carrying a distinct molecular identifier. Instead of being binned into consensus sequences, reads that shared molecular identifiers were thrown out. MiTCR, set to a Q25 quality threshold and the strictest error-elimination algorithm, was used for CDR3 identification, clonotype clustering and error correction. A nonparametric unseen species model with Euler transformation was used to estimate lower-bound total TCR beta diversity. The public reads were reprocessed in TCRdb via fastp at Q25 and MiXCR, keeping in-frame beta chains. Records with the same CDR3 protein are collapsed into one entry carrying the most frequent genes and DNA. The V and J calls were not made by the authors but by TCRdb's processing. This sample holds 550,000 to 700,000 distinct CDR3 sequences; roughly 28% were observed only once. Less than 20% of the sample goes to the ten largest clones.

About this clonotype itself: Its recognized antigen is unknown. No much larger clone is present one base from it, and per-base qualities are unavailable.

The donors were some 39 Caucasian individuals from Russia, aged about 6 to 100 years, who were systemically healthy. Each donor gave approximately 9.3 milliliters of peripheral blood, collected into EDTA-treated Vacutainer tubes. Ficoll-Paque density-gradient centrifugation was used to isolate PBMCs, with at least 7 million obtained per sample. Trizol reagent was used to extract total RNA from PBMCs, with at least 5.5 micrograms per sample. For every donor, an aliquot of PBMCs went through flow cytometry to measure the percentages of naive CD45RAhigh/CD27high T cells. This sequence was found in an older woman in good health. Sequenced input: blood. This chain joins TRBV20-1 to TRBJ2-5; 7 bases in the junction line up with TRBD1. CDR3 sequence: CSANYRGAETQYF. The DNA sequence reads TGCAGTGCTAATTACAGGGGTGCGGAGACCCAGTACTTC.